Below are 28 T cell receptor beta chains sequenced from a single sample in a study of T cells in women clearing cervical HPV infection. The data were produced by immunoSEQ multiplex PCR, yet TCRdb's version contains in-frame clones alone and is incomplete. The table for this sample gives some 25,000 clones. Sequenced input: blood buffy coat. The source is a woman aged 18 to 69 with a cervical HPV16 infection that either progressed to CIN3+ or cleared (not recorded which).

The CDR3 bases that were read are TGTGCCAGCAGCCCCACTAGCGGGAACGCAGATACG. Its protein product is CASSPTSGNADT. The entire CDR3 sequence reads CASSPTSGNADTQYF. V is TRBV5-4 and J is TRBJ2-3; TRBD2 aligns across 10 bases. With the read ending 3 residues before the CDR3 end, the germline J gene is used to fill in that end. J lost 4 bases, V lost 4 bases, and 6 bases had no gene match. The CDR3 is made up of 15 amino acids. The germline CDR1 and CDR2 sequences are SGHNT and YYREEE (reference sequence).

A word on this clone: At one end, the junction sequence differs from germline, possibly due to a read error. The read ends 3 residues before the CDR3 terminus; that terminus is restored from the germline J gene. This chain links TRBV7-2 with TRBJ2-1, with D possibly TRBD2 on 5 matching bases. The CDR3 is made up of 15 amino acids. The germline V gene encodes CDR1 SGHTA and CDR2 FQGNSA. CDR3 bases read: TGTGCCAGCAGTTTAGCGTCCAGCTCCTACAATGAG. This gives the protein CASSLASSSYNE. The whole CDR3 reads CASSLASSSYNEQFF.

To note about this clone: Read sequence stops 3 residues before the CDR3 end, and the germline J gene provides the missing end. The chain is built from TRBV18 and TRBJ2-3; 13 nucleotides match TRBD2. The germline gives CDR1 KGHSH, CDR2 LQKENI. V shed 3 bases and J 4 bases; nucleotides not matched to a gene: 7. The CDR3 loop spans 17 amino acids. This chain's CDR3 is CASSPTRGTSGADTQYF. The part of the CDR3 DNA that was read is TGTGCCAGCTCACCGACAAGAGGGACTAGCGGGGCAGATACG. The full variable domain, its missing parts supplied by reference TRBV18 and TRBJ2-3, is NAGVMQNPRHLVRRRGQEARLRCSPMKGHSHVYWYRQLPEEGLKFMVYLQKENIIDESGMPKERFSAEFPKEGPSILRIQQVVRGDSAAYFCASSPTRGTSGADTQYFGPGTRLTVL.

A note on this clone: The CDR3 end falls 3 residues outside the read, so it is completed with the germline J gene. The gene calls are TRBV27 and TRBJ1-6; perhaps TRBD1 as D (6 bases). Germline V gives CDR1 MNHEY, CDR2 SMNVEV (reference sequence). The CDR3 totals 19 residues. V lost 3 bases and J 4 bases, leaving 22 bases between the germline ends. The CDR3 is CASSFKPPGGAGYNSPLHF. CDR3 DNA, as far as it was read: TGTGCCAGCAGTTTTAAACCCCCCGGGGGGGCCGGTTATAATTCACCC.

About this clone: The CDR3 goes on 3 residues after the read ends, and that part is filled in from the germline J gene. The rearrangement uses TRBV7-8 and TRBJ2-2; TRBD1 matches at 7 bases. Looked up from germline, CDR1 is SGHVS and CDR2 is FQNEAQ. The CDR3 loop spans 16 amino acids. Incomplete CDR3 DNA: TGTGCCAGCAGCCGCCTGTCGGCGACAGGGAATGAAAAG. Its translation is CASSRLSATGNEK. The entire CDR3 sequence reads CASSRLSATGNEKLFF.

Notes on this clone: Read data end 3 residues before the CDR3 end; the end is taken from the germline J gene. The rearrangement joins TRBV7-9 to TRBJ2-7, with a tentative D call TRBD1 (5 bases). CDR3 length: 14 amino acids. The germline CDR1 and CDR2 sequences are SEHNR and FQNEAQ (reference sequence). Trimming removed 3 bases from V and 2 bases from J, with 11 bases in between. CDR3 sequence reads: CASSFRQSAYEQYF. The CDR3 bases that were read are TGTGCCAGCAGCTTCAGACAGTCAGCCTACGAG.

Notes on this clone: The read terminates 3 residues ahead of where the CDR3 ends, so the germline J gene completes it. This chain connects TRBV7-9 to TRBJ1-2; no definite D call. Trimming shortened V by 5 bases and J by 6 bases, and 13 bases separated the two germline ends. Germline V lookup: CDR1 SEHNR, CDR2 FQNEAQ (reference sequence). The CDR3 length is 13 residues. The CDR3 sequence: CASSPRSGDGYTF. CDR3 DNA (partial): TGTGCCAGCAGCCCCAGGTCCGGCGATGGC. The complete variable domain, with remaining parts taken from reference TRBV7-9 and TRBJ1-2, reads DTGVSQNPRHKITKRGQNVTFRCDPISEHNRLYWYRQTLGQGPEFLTYFQNEAQLEKSRLLSDRFSAERPKGSFSTLEIQRTEQGDSAMYLCASSPRSGDGYTFGSGTRLTVV.

The CDR3 protein is CASSRSGLGGNQPQHF. Incomplete CDR3 DNA: TGTGCCAGTAGTCGTTCGGGACTCGGGGGGAATCAGCCC. V usage is TRBV19 and J usage is TRBJ1-5; D perhaps matches TRBD1 (5 bases). The read terminates 3 residues before the CDR3 end, so the remaining end is supplied by the germline J gene. Trimming took 5 bases from V and 4 from J, leaving 18 bases between them. The CDR3 is 16 amino acids. CDR1 is LNHDA, CDR2 SQIVND, per germline (reference sequence).

About this clone itself: The read falls 3 residues short of the CDR3 end, and the missing part is taken from the germline J gene. V usage is TRBV18 and J usage is TRBJ1-5; no reliable D call. V dropped 1 base and J dropped 4 bases, with 5 bases sitting between them. The CDR3 contains 13 residues. Germline CDR1 and CDR2: KGHSH and LQKENI. CDR3 residues: CASSPRQNQPQHF. CDR3 DNA, as far as it was read: TGTGCCAGCTCACCACGTCAGAATCAGCCC.

Note on this clone: The read is 3 residues too short to cover the CDR3 end, so that end is filled in from the germline J gene. The chain has TRBV2 and TRBJ2-1; 7 bases are a match to TRBD1. The CDR3 extends over 12 amino acids. Germline V gene data show CDR1 as SNHLY and CDR2 as FYNNEI. V was pared by 4 bases and J by 7 bases, with 1 base of the junction left unmatched. The chain's CDR3 is CASSADRNEQFF. CDR3 DNA, as far as it was read: TGTGCCAGCAGTGCGGACAGGAATGAG. Full variable domain (rest looked up from reference TRBV2 and TRBJ2-1): EPEVTQTPSHQVTQMGQEVILRCVPISNHLYFYWYRQILGQKVEFLVSFYNNEISEKSEIFDDQFSVERPDGSNFTLKIRSTKLEDSAMYFCASSADRNEQFFGPGTRLTVL.

Notes on this clone: The CDR3 end lies 3 residues beyond the end of the read and is filled in from the germline J gene. The gene calls are TRBV5-5 and TRBJ2-3, with D perhaps TRBD1 (6 bases). Trimming removed 6 bases from V and 2 bases from J, with 16 bases in between. Germline loops: CDR1 SGHKS, CDR2 YYEKEE (reference sequence). The CDR3 runs to 15 residues. CDR3 residues: CASIITGRFTDTQYF. The CDR3 bases that were read are TGTGCCAGCATCATTACAGGGAGATTCACAGATACG.

About this clone: The read comes to an end 3 residues before the CDR3 does, leaving the germline J gene to fill in the end. This rearrangement joins TRBV7-6 to TRBJ2-2, with 13 bases aligning to TRBD2. The length of the CDR3 is 17 residues. The germline gives CDR1 SGHVS, CDR2 FNYEAQ. V lost 1 base, J lost 5 bases, and 4 bases stayed unmatched. CDR3 sequence reads: CASSLGTSGSFTGELFF. The covered CDR3 bases are TGTGCCAGCAGCTTAGGGACTAGCGGGAGTTTTACCGGGGAG.

A note on this clone: The CDR3 end lies 3 residues beyond the end of the read and is filled in from the germline J gene. The gene calls are TRBV20-1 and TRBJ1-1, with 8 bases fitting TRBD1. V was pared by 6 bases and J by 5 bases, with 8 bases of the junction left unmatched. The CDR3 runs to 13 residues. CDR1 is DFQATT, CDR2 SNEGSKA, per germline (reference sequence). The CDR3 is CSAKTGGLTEAFF. The CDR3 bases that were read are TGCAGTGCGAAAACAGGGGGACTGACTGAA.

As to this clone: The read terminates 3 residues before the CDR3 end, so the remaining end is supplied by the germline J gene. V usage is TRBV6-1 and J usage is TRBJ1-2, with D possibly matching TRBD1 (5 bases). This CDR3 has 14 amino acids. Germline V lookup: CDR1 MNHNS, CDR2 SASEGT. The covered CDR3 bases are TGTGCCAGCAGTGAAGCGTACAGGAATTCAGGC. This encodes CASSEAYRNSG. The whole CDR3 reads CASSEAYRNSGYTF.

To note about this clone: Read sequence stops 3 residues before the CDR3 end, and the germline J gene provides the missing end. This chain links TRBV10-1 with TRBJ1-4; TRBD1 might be the D (5 bases). Germline CDR1 is WNHNN and CDR2 is SYGVQD (reference sequence). CDR3 length: 14 amino acids. The germline V and J ends were trimmed by 4 bases and 7 bases, with 13 bases remaining between them. CDR3 DNA (partial): TGCGCCAGCAGTGGACAGTTTCAACCTGAAAAA. It yields the protein CASSGQFQPEK. In full, the CDR3 reads CASSGQFQPEKLFF.

Concerning this clone: The CDR3 end is not reached by the read, which stops 3 residues before it; the germline J gene fills it in. The chain couples TRBV20-1 to TRBJ2-3; TRBD2 aligns across 16 bases. V lost 3 bases to trimming and J lost 2 bases; unmatched junction nucleotides: 8. The CDR3 is 18 amino acids. The germline V gene encodes CDR1 DFQATT and CDR2 SNEGSKA (reference sequence). CDR3 in amino acids: CSASAGLAGGGNTDTQYF. The DNA read from the CDR3 is TGCAGTGCTAGTGCGGGACTAGCGGGAGGGGGAAACACAGATACG.

A remark on this clone: The CDR3 goes on 3 residues after the read ends, and that part is filled in from the germline J gene. This chain connects TRBV10-1 to TRBJ2-2, with D tentatively TRBD1 (5 bases). Germline V gene data show CDR1 as WNHNN and CDR2 as SYGVQD (reference sequence). This CDR3 spans 14 amino acids. The CDR3 spells CASSEGPGREKLFF. CDR3 DNA, as far as it was read: TGCGCCAGCAGTGAAGGGCCAGGGCGTGAAAAG.

In the case of this clone: Coverage ceases 3 residues before the CDR3 finishes, and the germline J gene fills in the end. This chain connects TRBV5-1 to TRBJ2-3; D is possibly TRBD2 (7 bases). Germline V CDR1 and CDR2: SGHRS, YFSETQ. The CDR3 runs 14 residues. With 7 bases removed from V and 0 bases from J, the gap between germline ends came to 12 bases. The part of the CDR3 DNA that was read is TGCGCCAGCCAACGGGGGGCTAGCACAGATACG. It encodes CASQRGASTDT. The CDR3 reads in full as CASQRGASTDTQYF.

The CDR3 bases that were read are TGTGCCAGCAGTGAACCAGGGACAGTCTACGAG. Its protein product is CASSEPGTVYE. In full, the CDR3 is CASSEPGTVYEQYF. The chain uses TRBV25-1 and TRBJ2-7; 7 positions agree with TRBD1. The missing CDR3 end, 3 residues past where the read stops, is filled in from the germline J gene. Germline lookup yields CDR1 MGHDK and CDR2 SYGVNS. V dropped 2 bases and J dropped 3; count of bases not matched to a gene: 4. This CDR3 has 14 amino acids.

A note on this clone: The missing CDR3 end, 3 residues past where the read stops, is filled in from the germline J gene. The chain combines TRBV5-6 with TRBJ1-5; D is possibly TRBD1 (6 bases). This CDR3 spans 13 amino acids. Germline V gives CDR1 SGHDT, CDR2 YYEEEE. V lost 4 bases and J 4 bases, leaving 9 bases between the germline ends. The CDR3 region is CASSADRNQPQHF. The covered CDR3 bases are TGTGCCAGCAGCGCGGACAGAAATCAGCCC. The complete variable domain, with remaining parts taken from reference TRBV5-6 and TRBJ1-5, reads DAGVTQSPTHLIKTRGQQVTLRCSPKSGHDTVSWYQQALGQGPQFIFQYYEEEERQRGNFPDRFSGHQFPNYSSELNVNALLLGDSALYLCASSADRNQPQHFGDGTRLSIL.

In the case of this clone: The read ends 3 residues early relative to the CDR3; the germline J gene fills the gap. This sequence joins TRBV20-1 and TRBJ2-4; TRBD2 matches 7 bases. After removal of 6 bases from V and 0 bases from J, the junction contained 5 bases not matched to a gene. In germline, CDR1 is DFQATT, CDR2 SNEGSKA (reference sequence). The CDR3 runs to 14 residues. CDR3 bases read: TGCAGTGCCCAAGGGAGGGGAGCCAAAAACATT. Its translation: CSAQGRGAKNI. In full, the CDR3 is CSAQGRGAKNIQYF.

As for this clone: The read terminates 3 residues ahead of where the CDR3 ends, so the germline J gene completes it. The chain couples TRBV18 to TRBJ2-1; the match to TRBD2 covers 7 bases. With V trimmed by 2 bases and J by 9 bases, 7 bases remained unmatched. Germline V lookup: CDR1 KGHSH, CDR2 LQKENI. The CDR3 sequence is 14 residues long. CDR3 bases read: TGTGCCAGCTCACCAAAACTAGCGCAAGGTGAG. Amino acid sequence: CASSPKLAQGE. The entire CDR3 protein reads CASSPKLAQGEQFF. The whole variable domain, remainder taken from reference TRBV18 and TRBJ2-1, is NAGVMQNPRHLVRRRGQEARLRCSPMKGHSHVYWYRQLPEEGLKFMVYLQKENIIDESGMPKERFSAEFPKEGPSILRIQQVVRGDSAAYFCASSPKLAQGEQFFGPGTRLTVL.

About this clone: The read terminates 3 residues before the CDR3 end, so the remaining end is supplied by the germline J gene. This chain links TRBV30 with TRBJ2-2; perhaps TRBD1 as D (6 bases). The CDR3 loop spans 13 amino acids. Germline CDR1 and CDR2: GTSNPN and SVGIG (reference sequence). The DNA read from the CDR3 is TGTGCCTGGAACAGGGCGAACCTATCACCG. It specifies CAWNRANLSP. The entire CDR3 protein reads CAWNRANLSPLFF. Full variable domain (missing parts from reference TRBV30 and TRBJ2-2): SQTIHQWPATLVQPVGSPLSLECTVEGTSNPNLYWYRQAAGRGLQLLFYSVGIGQISSEVPQNLSASRPQDRQFILSSKKLLLSDSGFYLCAWNRANLSPLFFGEGSRLTVL.

Comment on this clone: The read ends 3 residues shy of where the CDR3 ends; the end is completed using the germline J gene. This sequence joins TRBV7-9 and TRBJ1-1; D possibly corresponds to TRBD1 (5 bases). This CDR3 comprises 15 residues. Germline V gene sequence: CDR1 SEHNR, CDR2 FQNEAQ (reference sequence). V gave up 5 bases and J gave up 4 bases, with 17 bases separating them. The sequenced part of the CDR3 DNA is TGTGCCAGCAGCCGCCGGGGGACTTTAAGCACTGAA. Encoded protein: CASSRRGTLSTE. The whole CDR3 protein is CASSRRGTLSTEAFF.

Note on this clone: The CDR3 extends 3 residues past the end of the read, so its final part is completed from the germline J gene. The V call is TRBV19, the J call TRBJ2-7; TRBD2 matches 8 bases. J was trimmed by 6 bases and V by 10 bases; bases with no gene match: 11. The CDR3 runs to 13 residues. The V gene's germline CDR1 is LNHDA and CDR2 SQIVND (reference sequence). The sequenced part of the CDR3 DNA is TGTGCCACTAGGACTAGCAGAAGGGGCGAG. Translated: CATRTSRRGE. The entire CDR3 reads CATRTSRRGEQYF.

Concerning this clone: Read data end 3 residues before the CDR3 end; the end is taken from the germline J gene. The chain joins TRBV20-1 to TRBJ2-1, with 9 bases matching TRBD2. The trim removed 6 bases at V and 2 bases at J, leaving 5 bases unmatched. CDR1 and CDR2 (germline): DFQATT, SNEGSKA (reference sequence). The CDR3 extends over 14 amino acids. The covered CDR3 bases are TGCAGTGCCCCCCCTAGCGGGACCTACAATGAG. It encodes CSAPPSGTYNE. The entire CDR3 reads CSAPPSGTYNEQFF.

Notes on this clone: The read is 3 residues too short to cover the CDR3 end, so that end is filled in from the germline J gene. The rearrangement uses TRBV18 and TRBJ1-3; 7 positions agree with TRBD1. V dropped 8 bases and J dropped 0; count of bases not matched to a gene: 4. CDR1 and CDR2 (germline): KGHSH, LQKENI. This CDR3 comprises 14 residues. Here the CDR3 reads CASRGQSSGNTIYF. The sequenced CDR3 bases are TGTGCCAGCCGGGGACAGAGCTCTGGAAACACC.

As for this clone: The observed sequence ends 3 residues before the CDR3 terminus, with the missing tail filled in from the germline J gene. The J gene is TRBJ2-1, the V gene TRBV19; TRBD2 might be the D (6 bases). V was trimmed by 3 bases and J by 6 bases, leaving 24 bases between them. Per the germline V gene, CDR1 is LNHDA and CDR2 is SQIVND (reference sequence). This CDR3 spans 18 amino acids. CDR3 DNA, as far as it was read: TGTGCCAGTAGTATGAATGGCGAGAGACTAGGATTCATCAATGAG. Translation gives CASSMNGERLGFINE. The full CDR3 reads CASSMNGERLGFINEQFF.